This T cell receptor beta chain was retrieved from a study of early T cells in non-severe SARS-CoV-2 infection. Study information: The study sequenced bulk RNA from unsorted whole blood, with chains unpaired.

TCRdb re-analysed the 5' RACE reads in MiXCR, keeping a single row per CDR3 protein. Altogether approximately 50,000 distinct CDR3 sequences are present, around 12% being singletons, with the ten largest covering around 1.4%. Germline trimming cut 2 bases from V and 4 bases from J; bases unmatched to any gene: 2. Germline CDR1 is KGHSH and CDR2 is LQKENI. The CDR3 has 15 amino acids. Sequenced material: whole blood. The sequence came from an adult who was a healthcare worker with PCR-confirmed SARS-CoV-2 infection or an uninfected control (not recorded which). J is TRBJ2-1 and V is TRBV18; 10 bases align to TRBD2. Here the CDR3 DNA reads TGTGCCAGCTCACCAAGCGGGGGGGCTTACAATGAGCAGTTCTTC. Encoded protein: CASSPSGGAYNEQFF.